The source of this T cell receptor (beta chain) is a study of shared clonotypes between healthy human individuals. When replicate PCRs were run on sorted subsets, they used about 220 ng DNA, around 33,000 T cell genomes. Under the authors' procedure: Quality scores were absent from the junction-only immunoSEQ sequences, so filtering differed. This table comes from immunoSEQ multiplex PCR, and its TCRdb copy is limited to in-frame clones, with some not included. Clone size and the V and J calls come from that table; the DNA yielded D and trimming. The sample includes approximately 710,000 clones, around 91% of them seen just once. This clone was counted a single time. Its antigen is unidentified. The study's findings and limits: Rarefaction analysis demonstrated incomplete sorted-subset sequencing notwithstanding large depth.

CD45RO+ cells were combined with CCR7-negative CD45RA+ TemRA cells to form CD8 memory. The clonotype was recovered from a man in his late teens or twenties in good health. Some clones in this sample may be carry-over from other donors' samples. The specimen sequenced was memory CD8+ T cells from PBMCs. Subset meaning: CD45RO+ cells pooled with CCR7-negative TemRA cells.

CDR3 residues: CASSLLNLYTDTQYF. CDR3 coding DNA: TGTGCCAGCAGTTTACTAAACCTTTACACAGATACGCAGTATTTT. V and J are TRBV27 and TRBJ2-3; no firm D call. The CDR3 is made up of 15 amino acids. Trimming removed 2 bases from V and 2 bases from J, with 11 bases in between. The germline V gene has CDR1 MNHEY and CDR2 SMNVEV (reference sequence).